One TCR beta chain is described in this entry. Its antigen is unknown. No much larger clone exists at a distance of one base, and base qualities are not known. The data were taken from a study of T-cell reconstitution after alpha-beta-depleted transplantation in children (TCRdb year 2016). Regarding the complete study: Using TCR repertoire profiling, the study quantitatively followed how T-cell immune reconstitution unfolded in children after TCRalphabeta/CD19-depleted allogeneic hematopoietic cell transplantation. The research as a whole found: The apparently early recovery of alphabetaT-cell counts about two months after transplant reportedly depended on only several hundred rapidly expanded clones that came from non-depleted graft cells. Over the following months the frequencies of hyperexpanded clones went down, and after one year T-cell counts and TCRbeta diversity were mostly credited to newly produced T cells. In some patients, the high TCRbeta diversity seen at day 60 was put down to recipient T cells and intrathymic progenitors that had survived conditioning.

The CDR3 has 13 amino acids, counting the end cysteine and phenylalanine. Only CDR3 DNA remains: 39 bases, in frame from the first base. The V and J ends are trimmed by 6 bases and 7 bases, leaving 13 bases between them. Libraries came from PCR. Reads for this sample came from an Illumina HiSeq 2500. To normalize quantification of the TCRbeta repertoire, the TCR libraries were built with molecular barcoding that relied on unique molecular identifiers. TCRdb's own reprocessing of the public reads used fastp at Q25 and MiXCR and kept productive beta chains. Identical CDR3 proteins give one entry, which carries the most common genes and DNA. Recorded for this sample are roughly 340,000 distinct CDR3 sequences; 15% to 20% of them occurred a single time. The ten largest clonotypes hold about 41% of the sample. The intended sense of this specimen's treatment or condition label: allogeneic hematopoietic cell transplantation with graft depleted of TCRalphabeta T cells and CD19 B cells. The transplant recipients were children given TCRalphabeta/CD19-depleted allogeneic hematopoietic cell grafts.

The sequence joins TRBV12-3 or TRBV12-4 to TRBJ2-1; a tentative D match to TRBD2 spans 5 bases. This clonotype was obtained from a male patient aged 2 to 10 who had a stem cell transplant for acute lymphoblastic leukemia, so the T cells may come from the graft donor. Sequenced material: PBMCs, mostly from graft donor cells, taken 360 days after TCRalphabeta/CD19-depleted stem cell transplant. For the CDR3, the sequence is CASRPLGGNEQFF. The nucleotides read TGTGCCAGCAGGCCACTAGGCGGGAATGAGCAGTTCTTC.